Given below is one TCR beta chain in context. The data were taken from a study of CD8 T cells in Susac syndrome. After extraction with the RNeasy kit, roughly 0.5 to 1 ug of the RNA was reverse transcribed using random hexamers. Each CDR3 protein gets one entry after TCRdb re-called the immunoSEQ multiplex PCR reads with MiXCR. The sample records more than 110,000 distinct CDR3 sequences, about 93% being singletons. The CDR3 contains 15 residues. The germline V gene encodes CDR1 LGHNA and CDR2 YSLEER. Trimming cost V 2 bases and J 4 bases; bases outside gene matches: 3. This chain connects TRBV4-3 to TRBJ2-3; 10 positions agree with TRBD2. Sequenced sample: CD8+ T cells from PBMCs. The sequence was obtained from a human donor in good health. The CDR3 reads CASSQSTSGADTQYF. The CDR3 nucleotides are TGCGCCAGCAGCCAATCAACTAGCGGGGCAGATACGCAGTATTTT.